Sequencing of this TCR beta chain was carried out in a study of cytomegalovirus exposure and HLA in healthy donors. Regarding the study as a whole: CMV serostatus was the only immune exposure information that was available.

The PCR made use of 60 Vbeta and 13 Jbeta primers. Original processing methods: Some 12 million shared chains were among the about 80 million unique TCR beta chains that a later analysis counted. Sequencing was performed with immunoSEQ multiplex PCR; in TCRdb, only in-frame clones are kept and a portion is missing. The V and J calls and the clone size are those of that table, but D and trimming were determined from the DNA. The sample contains around 120,000 clones, under 85% of which appear only once. With respect to this clone: Its antigen is still unknown. The conserved final phenylalanine or tryptophan is absent from the CDR3, which likely points to a read error.

With 3 bases removed from V and 4 bases from J, the gap between germline ends came to 6 bases. This CDR3 spans 11 amino acids. Per the germline V gene, CDR1 is DFQATT and CDR2 is SNEGSKA (reference sequence). The chain combines TRBV20-1 with TRBJ1-2; D is uncertain. This TCR derives from a human donor in good health. The sample comprised PBMCs. The CDR3 nucleotides read TGCAGTGCTAGGGGTAGCTATGGCTACACCTCC. This gives the protein CSARGSYGYTS.